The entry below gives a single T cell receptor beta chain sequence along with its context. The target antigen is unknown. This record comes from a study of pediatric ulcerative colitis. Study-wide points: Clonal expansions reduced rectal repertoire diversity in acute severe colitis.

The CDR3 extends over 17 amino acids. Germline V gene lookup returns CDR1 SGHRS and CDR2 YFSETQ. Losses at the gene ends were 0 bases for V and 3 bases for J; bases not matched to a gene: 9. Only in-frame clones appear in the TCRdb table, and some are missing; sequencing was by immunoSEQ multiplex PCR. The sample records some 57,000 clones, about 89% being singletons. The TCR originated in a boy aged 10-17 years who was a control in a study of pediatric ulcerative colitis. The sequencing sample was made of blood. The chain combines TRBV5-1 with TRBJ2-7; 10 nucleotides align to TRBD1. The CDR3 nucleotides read TGCGCCAGCAGCTTGGTATTCGGGGACAGGGGAGTCTACGAGCAGTACTTC. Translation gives CASSLVFGDRGVYEQYF.